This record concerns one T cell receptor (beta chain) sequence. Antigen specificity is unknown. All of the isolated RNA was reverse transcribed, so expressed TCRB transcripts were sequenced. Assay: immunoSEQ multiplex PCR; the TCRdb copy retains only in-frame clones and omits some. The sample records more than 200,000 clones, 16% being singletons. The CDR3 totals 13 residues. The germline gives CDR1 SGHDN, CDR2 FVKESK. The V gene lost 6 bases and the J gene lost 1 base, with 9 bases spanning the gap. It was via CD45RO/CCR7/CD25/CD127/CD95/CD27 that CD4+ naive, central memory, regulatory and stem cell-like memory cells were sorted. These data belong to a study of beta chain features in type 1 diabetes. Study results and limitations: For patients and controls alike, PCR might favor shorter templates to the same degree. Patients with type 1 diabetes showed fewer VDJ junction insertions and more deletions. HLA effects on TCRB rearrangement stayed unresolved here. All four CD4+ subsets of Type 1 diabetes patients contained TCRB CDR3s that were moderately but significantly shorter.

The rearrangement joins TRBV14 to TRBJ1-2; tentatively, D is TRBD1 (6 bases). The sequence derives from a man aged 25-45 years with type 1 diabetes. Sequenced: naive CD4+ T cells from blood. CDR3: CASSGGINYGYTF. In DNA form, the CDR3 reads TGTGCCAGCAGTGGGGGCATTAACTATGGCTACACCTTC.